These T cell receptor beta chains were read from a single sample in a study of shared clonotypes between healthy human individuals. Measured with immunoSEQ multiplex PCR; TCRdb has only the in-frame clones, and not every one. The profile shows roughly 2 million clones, less than 95% of them singletons. Sequencing was done on a sample of naive CD8+ T cells sorted from blood. The receptors were sampled from a man between 18 and 35 years old in good health. CDR3s include the opening cysteine and the closing phenylalanine or tryptophan. A D gene is named only where the DNA matches it firmly. Clone size is stated in some rows and not others, as once, few, many or a class when expanded.

clone size: NA; D gene: NA; J gene: TRBJ2-2; V gene: TRBV7-8; CDR3 DNA: TGTGCCAGCAGCTACTGGCGGGCGAACACCGGGGAGCTGTTTTTT; CDR3 protein: CASSYWRANTGELFF
clone size: NA; D gene: TRBD2; J gene: TRBJ2-1; V gene: TRBV7-2; CDR3 DNA: TGTGCCAGCAGCTTATTGTCGGGAGGTTCCAATGAGCAGTTCTTC; CDR3 protein: CASSLLSGGSNEQFF
clone size: NA; D gene: TRBD2; J gene: TRBJ2-3; V gene: TRBV5-1; CDR3 DNA: TGCGCCAGCACCCTAGCGGGGGGGCCGTCAGATACGCAGTATTTT; CDR3 protein: CASTLAGGPSDTQYF
clone size: NA; D gene: NA; J gene: TRBJ2-1; V gene: TRBV10-3; CDR3 DNA: TGTGCCACCGGGCCGGAGCAGTTCTTC; CDR3 protein: CATGPEQFF
clone size: NA; D gene: TRBD1; J gene: TRBJ2-1; V gene: TRBV2; CDR3 DNA: TGTGCCAGCAGTGAAGCCCGGACAGGGGTTGATGAGCAGTTCTTC; CDR3 protein: CASSEARTGVDEQFF
clone size: NA; D gene: NA; J gene: TRBJ1-6; V gene: TRBV6-1; CDR3 DNA: TGTGCCAGCAGTGAGACAGACTACTGGAATTCACCCCTCCACTTT; CDR3 protein: CASSETDYWNSPLHF
clone size: NA; D gene: NA; J gene: TRBJ1-4; V gene: TRBV7-9; CDR3 DNA: TGTGCCAGCAGCTTAGAGGGGTTTGATGAAAAACTGTTTTTT; CDR3 protein: CASSLEGFDEKLFF
clone size: NA; D gene: NA; J gene: TRBJ1-2; V gene: TRBV11-2; CDR3 DNA: TGTGCCAGCAGCCAAGACCCCGTGCGTCAGAGTAACTATGGCTACACCTTC; CDR3 protein: CASSQDPVRQSNYGYTF
clone size: NA; D gene: TRBD1; J gene: TRBJ1-2; V gene: TRBV9; CDR3 DNA: TGTGCCAGCAGCGTATATCCCGGGACAGACTATGGCTACACCTTC; CDR3 protein: CASSVYPGTDYGYTF
clone size: once; D gene: TRBD1; J gene: TRBJ2-3; V gene: TRBV6-5; CDR3 DNA: TGTGCCAGCAGAACAGGGGATCCAGATACGCAGTATTTT; CDR3 protein: CASRTGDPDTQYF
clone size: NA; D gene: TRBD1; J gene: TRBJ2-7; V gene: TRBV29-1; CDR3 DNA: TGCAGCGTCAAACTTGACAGGGCTATGGACGAGCAGTACTTC; CDR3 protein: CSVKLDRAMDEQYF
clone size: NA; D gene: NA; J gene: TRBJ2-1; V gene: TRBV7-8; CDR3 DNA: TGTGCCAGCAGCTACCCAAGGTCTAGTTCTTCCTACAATGAGCAGTTCTTC; CDR3 protein: CASSYPRSSSSYNEQFF
clone size: NA; D gene: TRBD2; J gene: TRBJ2-1; V gene: TRBV27; CDR3 DNA: TGTGCCAGCAGTTTACCCCCCGGGACTAGCGGGTTCAATGAGCAGTTCTTC; CDR3 protein: CASSLPPGTSGFNEQFF
clone size: NA; D gene: NA; J gene: TRBJ1-1; V gene: TRBV28; CDR3 DNA: TGTGCCAGCAGCCAAAACAGCTACACTGAAGCTTTCTTT; CDR3 protein: CASSQNSYTEAFF
clone size: NA; D gene: TRBD2; J gene: TRBJ2-3; V gene: TRBV13; CDR3 DNA: TGTGCCAGCAGCGCAGCGGGGGTTCATCCAGATACGCAGTATTTT; CDR3 protein: CASSAAGVHPDTQYF
clone size: NA; D gene: NA; J gene: TRBJ1-1; V gene: TRBV7-2; CDR3 DNA: TGTGCCAGCAGCTCGCCGTCACAGGGAACAAGTGAAGCTTTCTTT; CDR3 protein: CASSSPSQGTSEAFF
clone size: NA; D gene: NA; J gene: TRBJ2-1; V gene: TRBV25-1; CDR3 DNA: TGTGCCAGCATTCCCCTTAACGGTCGCGATGAGCAGTTCTTC; CDR3 protein: CASIPLNGRDEQFF
clone size: NA; D gene: TRBD2; J gene: TRBJ2-5; V gene: TRBV4-1; CDR3 DNA: TGCGCCAGCAGCTTTCGACTAGCGGGAGAGACCCAGTACTTC; CDR3 protein: CASSFRLAGETQYF
clone size: NA; D gene: NA; J gene: TRBJ2-1; V gene: TRBV27; CDR3 DNA: TGTGCCAGCAGTTTATTGCCAGGGTCTTACAATGAGCAGTTCTTC; CDR3 protein: CASSLLPGSYNEQFF
clone size: NA; D gene: TRBD1; J gene: TRBJ1-6; V gene: TRBV14; CDR3 DNA: TGTGCCAGCAGCCGTGACAAAGACGGGGTTCCAAACCGGGACAGGGCAGGGAATTCACCCCTCCACTTT; CDR3 protein: CASSRDKDGVPNRDRAGNSPLHF
clone size: few; D gene: NA; J gene: TRBJ1-2; V gene: TRBV13; CDR3 DNA: TGTGCCAGCAGCTTAGGCGAGTCGGATGGCTACACCTTC; CDR3 protein: CASSLGESDGYTF
clone size: NA; D gene: TRBD2; J gene: TRBJ2-5; V gene: TRBV28; CDR3 DNA: TGTGCCAGCAGTTCATTCGACGGGAGGTTGGACCAAGAGACCCAGTACTTC; CDR3 protein: CASSSFDGRLDQETQYF
clone size: NA; D gene: TRBD1; J gene: TRBJ1-1; V gene: TRBV4-1; CDR3 DNA: TGCGCCAGCGGGACAGGGTCTCTCACTGAAGCTTTCTTT; CDR3 protein: CASGTGSLTEAFF
clone size: NA; D gene: NA; J gene: TRBJ2-2; V gene: TRBV29-1; CDR3 DNA: TGCAGCGTTGCGGGAAACACCGGGGAGCTGTTTTTT; CDR3 protein: CSVAGNTGELFF
clone size: once; D gene: TRBD2; J gene: TRBJ2-7; V gene: TRBV7-9; CDR3 DNA: TGTGCCAGCAGCTTATCAGCGGGATCTTCCGAGCAGTACTTC; CDR3 protein: CASSLSAGSSEQYF
clone size: NA; D gene: NA; J gene: TRBJ2-7; V gene: TRBV6-5; CDR3 DNA: TGTGCCAGCGGATTCTACGAGCAGTACTTC; CDR3 protein: CASGFYEQYF
clone size: once; D gene: NA; J gene: TRBJ2-7; V gene: TRBV13; CDR3 DNA: TGTGCCAGCAGCAACCGCAGGGAAAACTACGAGCAGTACTTC; CDR3 protein: CASSNRRENYEQYF
clone size: NA; D gene: TRBD2; J gene: TRBJ2-1; V gene: TRBV19; CDR3 DNA: TGTGCCAGTAGTAGGCTAGCGGCCTACAATGAGCAGTTCTTC; CDR3 protein: CASSRLAAYNEQFF
clone size: NA; D gene: NA; J gene: TRBJ2-3; V gene: TRBV27; CDR3 DNA: TGTGCCAGCAGTTTCGGTGGCACGTATACGCAGTATTTT; CDR3 protein: CASSFGGTYTQYF
clone size: NA; D gene: TRBD1; J gene: TRBJ2-1; V gene: TRBV7-9; CDR3 DNA: TGTGCCAGCAGGTACGCCTTAGGACAGGGTTTGAACAATGAGCAGTTCTTC; CDR3 protein: CASRYALGQGLNNEQFF
clone size: NA; D gene: NA; J gene: TRBJ1-5; V gene: TRBV10-2; CDR3 DNA: TGCGCCAGCAGTGAGTTCGCCGGGGCCCAGCCCCAGCATTTT; CDR3 protein: CASSEFAGAQPQHF
clone size: NA; D gene: NA; J gene: TRBJ2-7; V gene: TRBV27; CDR3 DNA: TGTGCCAGCTCCTCCTTCACCTCGGGGGAGCAGTACTTC; CDR3 protein: CASSSFTSGEQYF
clone size: NA; D gene: NA; J gene: TRBJ2-1; V gene: TRBV7-3; CDR3 DNA: TGTGCCAGCAGCTTAGGAAGGGAGTCCTACAATGAGCAGTTCTTC; CDR3 protein: CASSLGRESYNEQFF
clone size: NA; D gene: NA; J gene: TRBJ1-4; V gene: TRBV28; CDR3 DNA: TGTGCCAGCAGTTACCTGGGACAAGAGGTCGAAAAACTGTTTTTT; CDR3 protein: CASSYLGQEVEKLFF
clone size: NA; D gene: NA; J gene: TRBJ1-5; V gene: TRBV5-4; CDR3 DNA: TGTGCCAGCAGCTTCGGACCAGATCAGCCCCAGCATTTT; CDR3 protein: CASSFGPDQPQHF
clone size: NA; D gene: NA; J gene: TRBJ1-1; V gene: TRBV28; CDR3 DNA: TGTGCCAGCAGCCCCCGGGGGGGGTCGGGAGATGAAGCTTTCTTT; CDR3 protein: CASSPRGGSGDEAFF
clone size: NA; D gene: TRBD1; J gene: TRBJ1-1; V gene: TRBV13; CDR3 DNA: TGTGCCAGCAGCTTAGCTATGGACAGGGGCACTGAAGCTTTCTTT; CDR3 protein: CASSLAMDRGTEAFF
clone size: NA; D gene: TRBD1; J gene: TRBJ2-1; V gene: TRBV18; CDR3 DNA: TGTGCCAGCTCACCACGGGACAGAAAGGACAATGAGCAGTTCTTC; CDR3 protein: CASSPRDRKDNEQFF
clone size: NA; D gene: TRBD1; J gene: TRBJ1-4; V gene: TRBV23-1; CDR3 DNA: TGCGCCAGCAGTCGTACCGGGACAGGGACTGAAAAACTGTTTTTT; CDR3 protein: CASSRTGTGTEKLFF
clone size: NA; D gene: TRBD2; J gene: TRBJ2-2; V gene: TRBV30; CDR3 DNA: TGTGCCTGGGGAACTAGCGGGGCTACCGGGGAGCTGTTTTTT; CDR3 protein: CAWGTSGATGELFF
clone size: once; D gene: NA; J gene: TRBJ2-1; V gene: TRBV29-1; CDR3 DNA: TGCAGCGTTGAACGGACTTCCTACAATGAGCAGTTCTTC; CDR3 protein: CSVERTSYNEQFF
clone size: NA; D gene: TRBD1; J gene: TRBJ1-2; V gene: TRBV27; CDR3 DNA: TGTGCCAGCAGACCAGGGGGTGGCTATGGCTACACCTTC; CDR3 protein: CASRPGGGYGYTF
clone size: NA; D gene: NA; J gene: TRBJ1-2; V gene: TRBV19; CDR3 DNA: TGTGCCAGTAGTGTTGATTTGCACTATGGCTACACCTTC; CDR3 protein: CASSVDLHYGYTF
clone size: NA; D gene: NA; J gene: TRBJ2-3; V gene: TRBV27; CDR3 DNA: TGTGCCAGCAGTTTAGTAGGAGCAGATACGCAGTATTTT; CDR3 protein: CASSLVGADTQYF
clone size: NA; D gene: NA; J gene: TRBJ2-1; V gene: TRBV12-5; CDR3 DNA: TGTGCTAGTGGCCCCGAGTTGAGCTCCTACAATGAGCAGTTCTTC; CDR3 protein: CASGPELSSYNEQFF
clone size: NA; D gene: NA; J gene: TRBJ2-5; V gene: TRBV7-9; CDR3 DNA: TGTGCCAGCAGCTCCCAGGACCCCCAAGAGACCCAGTACTTC; CDR3 protein: CASSSQDPQETQYF
clone size: once; D gene: NA; J gene: TRBJ1-1; V gene: TRBV2; CDR3 DNA: TGTGCCAGCAGTGAAGCGGAGGGGGTAATGAACACTGAAGCTTTCTTT; CDR3 protein: CASSEAEGVMNTEAFF